These 25 T cell receptor beta chains were all obtained from the same sample, sequenced in a study of cytomegalovirus exposure and HLA in healthy donors. PCR involved 60 Vbeta and 13 Jbeta primers. TCRdb's copy holds only in-frame clones and misses some; the assay was immunoSEQ multiplex PCR. Of about 110,000 clones detected, 65% to 75% appear once; the ten largest clones hold about 11%. Material: PBMCs. The receptors were sampled from a man in his forties in good health and CMV-seropositive.

This chain connects TRBV27 to TRBJ2-1; the match to TRBD2 covers 8 bases. The CDR3 is made up of 14 amino acids. V was clipped by 3 bases and J by 5 bases; unmatched bases: 3. Germline CDR1 reads MNHEY; CDR2 reads SMNVEV (reference sequence). CDR3: CASSFSGDDNEQFF. As DNA, the CDR3 is TGTGCCAGCAGTTTTAGCGGGGATGACAATGAGCAGTTCTTC.

V is TRBV6-1 and J is TRBJ1-2; D not resolved. The CDR3 is 13 residues long. V dropped 4 bases and J dropped 8 bases, with 14 bases sitting between them. CDR1 and CDR2 (germline): MNHNS, SASEGT. The CDR3 reads CASSVEPLGGYTF. The CDR3 nucleotides read TGTGCCAGCAGTGTCGAGCCCCTAGGAGGCTACACCTTC.

CDR3: CASSYFVGAGTDTQYF. CDR3 coding DNA: TGTGCCAGCAGTTATTTTGTAGGGGCAGGCACAGATACGCAGTATTTT. This sequence joins TRBV6-5 and TRBJ2-3; TRBD1 might be the D (5 bases). Germline values: CDR1 MNHEY, CDR2 SVGAGI. The germline V and J ends were trimmed by 3 bases and 1 base, with 14 bases remaining between them. The CDR3 is 16 amino acids.

The chain links TRBV7-9 to TRBJ2-1; D is undetermined. The CDR3 is made up of 12 amino acids. The V and J ends lost 5 bases and 9 bases respectively, with 11 bases between them. Per germline, CDR1 SEHNR and CDR2 FQNEAQ (reference sequence). The CDR3 bases are TGTGCCAGCAGCCCCGCTATGGTTGAGCAGTTCTTC. Its translation: CASSPAMVEQFF.

V is TRBV29-1 and J is TRBJ1-1, with a tentative D call TRBD1 (6 bases). V dropped 5 bases and J dropped 4 bases, with 8 bases sitting between them. The length of the CDR3 is 11 residues. Germline V lookup: CDR1 SQVTM, CDR2 ANQGSEA. The CDR3 sequence: CSVRTVTEAFF. The CDR3 region has the DNA TGCAGCGTTAGGACAGTCACTGAAGCTTTCTTT.

This clone occurred once. The chain is built from TRBV27 and TRBJ1-2; D might be TRBD1 (5 bases). Deletions cut 4 bases from V and 10 bases from J, with 16 bases between. This CDR3 comprises 13 residues. Looked up from germline, CDR1 is MNHEY and CDR2 is SMNVEV (reference sequence). CDR3 nucleotide sequence: TGTGCCAGCAGTTGGTCCGGGACGGGGGACTACACCTTC. Protein: CASSWSGTGDYTF.

Here the CDR3 DNA reads TGTGCCAGCTCATCTGCGGAGGACGAGCAGTACTTC. It specifies CASSSAEDEQYF. The rearrangement links TRBV18 to TRBJ2-7, with a weak D call TRBD2 (5 bases). The germline V gene encodes CDR1 KGHSH and CDR2 LQKENI. CDR3 length: 12 residues. V lost 5 bases, J lost 5 bases, and 10 bases lay in between.

The rearrangement uses TRBV9 and TRBJ2-5, with 11 bases identical to TRBD2. This CDR3 is 15 amino acids long. Germline loops: CDR1 SGDLS, CDR2 YYNGEE. The junction had 6 bases not matched to a gene; V was cut back by 3 bases and J by 5 bases. CDR3 region: CASSARTSGWETQYF. The CDR3 region has the DNA TGTGCCAGCAGCGCTCGGACTAGCGGGTGGGAGACCCAGTACTTC.

V gene TRBV5-4 combines with J gene TRBJ2-7, with 7 bases identical to TRBD1. The CDR3 covers 13 residues. V lost 4 bases and J lost 5; bases outside the gene matches: 6. CDR1 is SGHNT and CDR2 is YYREEE in the germline V gene (reference sequence). CDR3 nucleotides: TGTGCCAGCAGCCCAATGACAGGGAACGAGCAGTACTTC. Amino acids: CASSPMTGNEQYF.

Only one count was recorded for this clone. The rearrangement links TRBV6-5 to TRBJ2-7, with 10 bases matching TRBD2. The CDR3 runs 14 residues. Germline V CDR1 and CDR2: MNHEY, SVGAGI. The junction had 8 bases not matched to a gene; V was cut back by 6 bases and J by 6 bases. The CDR3 loop reads CASRTGLAGAEQYF. The CDR3 nucleotides read TGTGCCAGCAGGACAGGGCTAGCGGGAGCCGAGCAGTACTTC.

The chain is built from TRBV2 and TRBJ2-1; D may be TRBD2 (5 bases). This CDR3 has 14 residues. V was shortened by 7 bases and J by 2 bases, with 12 bases between the two germline ends. Germline CDR1 is SNHLY and CDR2 is FYNNEI. CDR3 nucleotides: TGTGCCAGCACCCCAACTAGAACCTACAATGAGCAGTTCTTC. Encoded protein: CASTPTRTYNEQFF.

Of note for this clone: Different DNA sequences within this sample yield the same CDR3. The chain combines TRBV27 with TRBJ1-1; 9 positions match TRBD1. Trimming removed 4 bases from V and 1 base from J; junction bases left unmatched: 4. Per the germline V gene, CDR1 is MNHEY and CDR2 is SMNVEV (reference sequence). This CDR3 region has 15 residues. CDR3 DNA: TGTGCCAGCAGTTCATACAGGGGGCCGAACACTGAAGCTTTCTTT. Encoded protein: CASSSYRGPNTEAFF.

This sequence joins TRBV6-5 and TRBJ1-2, with TRBD1 matching 10 bases. Trimming at V came to 5 bases and at J to 5 bases, leaving 8 bases not matched to a gene. Germline V CDR1 and CDR2: MNHEY, SVGAGI. This CDR3 is 15 amino acids long. This chain's CDR3 is CASSTRDRGEYGYTF. CDR3 bases: TGTGCCAGCAGTACGAGGGACAGGGGAGAGTATGGCTACACCTTC.

Only a few counts were recorded for this clone. This sequence joins TRBV5-1 and TRBJ2-3; TRBD2 aligns across 12 bases. The CDR3 is made up of 16 amino acids. Trimming removed 4 bases from V and 0 bases from J; junction bases left unmatched: 3. CDR1 is SGHRS and CDR2 is YFSETQ in the germline V gene. CDR3 sequence (DNA): TGCGCCAGCAGCCTAGCGGGAGGGCCGAGCACAGATACGCAGTATTTT. Its protein product is CASSLAGGPSTDTQYF.

The chain combines TRBV9 with TRBJ2-5; D is possibly TRBD2 (6 bases). Germline V gene data show CDR1 as SGDLS and CDR2 as YYNGEE. The CDR3 has 16 amino acids. V gave up 3 bases and J gave up 2 bases, with 17 bases separating them. The CDR3 region is CASSAPGGKLQETQYF. The CDR3 DNA is TGTGCCAGCAGCGCGCCCGGGGGAAAGCTACAAGAGACCCAGTACTTC.

The chain uses TRBV19 and TRBJ1-1; a possible D gene is TRBD1 (6 bases). The CDR3 has 14 amino acids. Germline lookup yields CDR1 LNHDA and CDR2 SQIVND (reference sequence). Trimming stripped 7 bases from V and 10 bases from J, with 22 bases between. The CDR3 is CASTGIAGGLIAFF. In DNA, the CDR3 is TGTGCCAGTACGGGGATCGCGGGGGGGCTTATAGCTTTCTTT.

The V and J genes are TRBV11-2 and TRBJ2-7; 8 positions match TRBD2. Per germline, CDR1 SGHAT and CDR2 FQNNGV. This CDR3 has 16 amino acids. V was pared by 7 bases and J by 6 bases, with 17 bases of the junction left unmatched. Here the CDR3 reads CASKPLRAGVGGEQYF. In DNA, the CDR3 is TGTGCCAGCAAGCCCCTTAGAGCGGGAGTAGGGGGCGAGCAGTACTTC.

The CDR3 protein is CASSVSGRGWRETQYF. The CDR3 DNA is TGTGCCAGCAGCGTTTCGGGTCGGGGTTGGCGAGAGACCCAGTACTTC. V usage is TRBV9 and J usage is TRBJ2-5; perhaps TRBD2 as D (5 bases). The CDR3 is made up of 16 amino acids. V was cut by 2 bases and J by 4 bases, with 18 bases left in between. From germline, CDR1 is SGDLS and CDR2 YYNGEE.

There are a few counts of this clone. The V call is TRBV7-3, the J call TRBJ2-1; a weak D match, TRBD2 (7 bases). CDR3 length: 16 amino acids. V was pared by 3 bases and J by 6 bases, with 18 bases between. From germline, CDR1 is SGHTA and CDR2 FQGTGA. CDR3 in DNA: TGTGCCAGCAGCTTCGGGCTAGCGGAGGGGGGCAATGAGCAGTTCTTC. Protein: CASSFGLAEGGNEQFF.

This clone has a single count. V is TRBV6-5 and J is TRBJ2-7, with 13 bases lining up with TRBD2. CDR1 and CDR2 from the germline V gene are MNHEY and SVGAGI. The trim removed 7 bases at V and 5 bases at J, leaving 5 bases unmatched. This CDR3 spans 14 amino acids. The CDR3 loop reads CASTGTSGNHEQYF. DNA for the CDR3: TGTGCCAGCACCGGGACTAGCGGGAATCACGAGCAGTACTTC.

With regard to this clone: One end of the junction fails to match germline, which may point to a read error. The V and J genes are TRBV7-7 and TRBJ2-1, with 9 positions matching TRBD2. The germline CDR1 and CDR2 sequences are SSHAT and FNYEAQ (reference sequence). The CDR3 is 14 residues long. The CDR3 DNA follows: TGTGCTAGCAGCTTGGGCGGGGGGGGCAATGAGCAGTTCTTC. This encodes CASSLGGGGNEQFF.

This chain uses TRBV30 with TRBJ1-2; 8 bases fit TRBD1. The CDR3 extends over 14 amino acids. Germline loops: CDR1 GTSNPN, CDR2 SVGIG (reference sequence). V lost 2 bases, J lost 6 bases, and 8 bases stayed unmatched. The chain's CDR3 is CAWSRTGWADGYTF. Here the CDR3 DNA reads TGTGCCTGGAGTCGGACAGGGTGGGCAGATGGCTACACCTTC.

In nucleotides, the CDR3 is TGTGCCAGCACCTTATCTGCGGGACTAGATAGGAATGAGCAGTTCTTC. This translates into CASTLSAGLDRNEQFF. The gene calls are TRBV28 and TRBJ2-1; the match to TRBD2 covers 8 bases. V shed 7 bases and J 7 bases; nucleotides not matched to a gene: 15. Germline assignment: CDR1 MDHEN and CDR2 SYDVKM. The CDR3 has 16 amino acids.

The chain recombines TRBV28 with TRBJ2-2, with a weak D call TRBD1 (6 bases). V dropped 5 bases and J dropped 0 bases, with 10 bases sitting between them. This CDR3 comprises 15 residues. Germline V gene sequence: CDR1 MDHEN, CDR2 SYDVKM. Here the CDR3 DNA reads TGTGCCAGCAGTCACTGGACAGCGAACACCGGGGAGCTGTTTTTT. Encoded protein: CASSHWTANTGELFF.

This clone was counted a single time. The V gene is TRBV2, the J gene TRBJ2-6, with 9 bases lining up with TRBD1. The V gene's germline CDR1 is SNHLY and CDR2 FYNNEI. V trimming: 8 bases; J trimming: 0 bases; junction bases outside the gene matches: 5. This CDR3 has 16 amino acids. The CDR3: CASGRDRDSGANVLTF. CDR3 in DNA: TGTGCCAGCGGCCGGGACAGGGACTCTGGGGCCAACGTCCTGACTTTC. The full variable domain, in which reference TRBV2 and TRBJ2-6 provide the parts outside the CDR3, is EPEVTQTPSHQVTQMGQEVILRCVPISNHLYFYWYRQILGQKVEFLVSFYNNEISEKSEIFDDQFSVERPDGSNFTLKIRSTKLEDSAMYFCASGRDRDSGANVLTFGAGSRLTVL.